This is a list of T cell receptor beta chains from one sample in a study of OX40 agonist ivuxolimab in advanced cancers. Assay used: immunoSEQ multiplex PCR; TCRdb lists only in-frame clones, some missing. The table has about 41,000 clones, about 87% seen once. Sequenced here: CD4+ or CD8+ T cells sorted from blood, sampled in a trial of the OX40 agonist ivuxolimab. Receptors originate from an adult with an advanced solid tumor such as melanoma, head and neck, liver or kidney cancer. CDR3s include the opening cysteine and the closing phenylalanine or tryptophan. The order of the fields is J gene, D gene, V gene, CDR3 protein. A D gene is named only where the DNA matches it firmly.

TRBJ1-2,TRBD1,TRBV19,CASSMGEGANGYTF
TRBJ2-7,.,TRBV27,CASSYSESSYEQYF
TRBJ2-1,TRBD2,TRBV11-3,CASSFPLTSGYNEQFF
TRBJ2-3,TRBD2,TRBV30,CAWSVNGRAEDTQYF
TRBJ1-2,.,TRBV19,CASSPTGLPNYGYTF
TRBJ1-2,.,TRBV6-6,CASSPWNKPGFYGYTF
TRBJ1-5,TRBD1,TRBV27,CASRDQGAPGAPQHF
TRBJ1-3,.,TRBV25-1,CASSDSSSGNTIYF
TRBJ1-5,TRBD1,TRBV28,CASRGQGEVRDQPQHF
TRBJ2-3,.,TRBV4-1,CASSRGLAEGGKDTQYF
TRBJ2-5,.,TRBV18,CASSPPQGRKETQYF
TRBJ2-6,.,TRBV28,CASSLSGANVLTF
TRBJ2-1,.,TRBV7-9,CASDGQLGFNEQFF
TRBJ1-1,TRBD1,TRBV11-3,CASSRGTAITEAFF
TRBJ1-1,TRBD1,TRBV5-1,CASSLLGQGATEAFF
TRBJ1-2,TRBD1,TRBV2,CASNPDRVRSGYTF
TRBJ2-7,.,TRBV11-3,CASSLAATYEQYF
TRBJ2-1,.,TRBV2,CASTGEWLEFF
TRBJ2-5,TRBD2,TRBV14,CASSQDPWTSRRLYQETQYF
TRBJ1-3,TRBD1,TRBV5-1,CASSSSTGVSGNTIYF
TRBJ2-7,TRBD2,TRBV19,CASSKDSGTTKAYEQYF
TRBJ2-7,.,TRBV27,CASSSTSEPHYEQYF
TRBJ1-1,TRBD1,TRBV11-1,CASSRGQGINLFF
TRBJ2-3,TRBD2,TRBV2,CASSESSGSDTQYF
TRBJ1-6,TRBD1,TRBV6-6,CASSYLGQGGSPLHF
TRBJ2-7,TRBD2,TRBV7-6,CASSLTSAMPYEQYF
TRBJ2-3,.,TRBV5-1,CASSLGIVRAGTDTQYF
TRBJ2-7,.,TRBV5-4,CASSSTGGGYEQYF
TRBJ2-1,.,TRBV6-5,CASKGGARVSNEQFF
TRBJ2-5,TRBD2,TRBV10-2,CASSVTGTSQETQYF
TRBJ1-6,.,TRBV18,CASSQGQGSYNSPLHF
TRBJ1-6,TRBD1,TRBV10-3,CAISESGTGPSPLHF
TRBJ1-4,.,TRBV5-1,CASSLSTDEKLFF
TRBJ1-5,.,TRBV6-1,CASSLQGIRNQPQHF
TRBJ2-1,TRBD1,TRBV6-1,CASSKTGDSYNEQFF
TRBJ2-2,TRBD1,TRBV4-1,CASSQRTGNTGELFF
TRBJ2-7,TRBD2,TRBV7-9,CASSLEAGEVYEQYF
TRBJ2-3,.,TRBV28,CASRSPGLWADTQYF
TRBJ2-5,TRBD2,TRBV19,CASSVGWLAGEETQYF
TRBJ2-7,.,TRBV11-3,CASSPIPASSYEQYF
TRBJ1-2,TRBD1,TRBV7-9,CASSFGTGGIYGYTF
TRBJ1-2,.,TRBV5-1,CASSWGPDRPWYGYTF
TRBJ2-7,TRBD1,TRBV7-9,CASSPTGQSAEQYF
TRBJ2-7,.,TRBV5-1,CASSYRGGAYEQYF
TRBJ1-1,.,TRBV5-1,CASSWGGVNTEAFF
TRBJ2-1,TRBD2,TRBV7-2,CASRSGRYNEQFF
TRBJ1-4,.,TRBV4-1,CASSQGQNEKLFF
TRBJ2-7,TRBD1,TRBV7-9,CASSHPGQGLYEQYF
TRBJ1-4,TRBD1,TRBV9,CASSSRTGDNEKLFF
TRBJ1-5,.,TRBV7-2,CASSLGLSSNQPQHF
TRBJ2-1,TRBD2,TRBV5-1,CASSTSLAGGRNEQFF